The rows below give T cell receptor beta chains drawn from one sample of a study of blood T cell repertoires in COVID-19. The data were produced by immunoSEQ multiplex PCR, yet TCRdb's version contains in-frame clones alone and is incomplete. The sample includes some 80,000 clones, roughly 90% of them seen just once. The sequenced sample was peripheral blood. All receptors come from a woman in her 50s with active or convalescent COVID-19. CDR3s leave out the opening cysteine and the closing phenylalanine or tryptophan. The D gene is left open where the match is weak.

cdr3_aa: ASSEGGWSNGYT
d_call: NA
v_call: TRBV9
j_call: TRBJ1-2

cdr3_aa: ASSPSGFQGREKLF
d_call: NA
v_call: TRBV19
j_call: TRBJ1-4

cdr3_aa: ASRQTANYGYT
d_call: NA
v_call: TRBV6-5
j_call: TRBJ1-2

cdr3_aa: ASIPQGASYEQY
d_call: TRBD1
v_call: TRBV28
j_call: TRBJ2-7

cdr3_aa: ASSLGGGSNEKLF
d_call: NA
v_call: TRBV7-6
j_call: TRBJ1-4

cdr3_aa: ASSVEMQGWDTEAF
d_call: NA
v_call: TRBV9
j_call: TRBJ1-1

cdr3_aa: ASSEWTGGLWSNQPQH
d_call: TRBD1
v_call: TRBV6-1
j_call: TRBJ1-5

cdr3_aa: ATSAIAGSYVYEQY
d_call: NA
v_call: TRBV15
j_call: TRBJ2-7

cdr3_aa: ASSIDGQGAGYT
d_call: TRBD1
v_call: TRBV19
j_call: TRBJ1-2

cdr3_aa: ASSSPGASPYEQY
d_call: NA
v_call: TRBV6-5
j_call: TRBJ2-7

cdr3_aa: ASIQIGQASSYEQY
d_call: NA
v_call: TRBV5-6
j_call: TRBJ2-7

cdr3_aa: AIKNRAENTEAF
d_call: NA
v_call: TRBV10-3
j_call: TRBJ1-1

cdr3_aa: ASTSLGGEKLF
d_call: NA
v_call: TRBV4-2
j_call: TRBJ1-4

cdr3_aa: ASSAGGYNSPLH
d_call: NA
v_call: TRBV25-1
j_call: TRBJ1-6

cdr3_aa: ASSARGYGYT
d_call: NA
v_call: TRBV3-1/TRBV3-2
j_call: TRBJ1-2

cdr3_aa: ASSSGQGRGDYGYT
d_call: TRBD1
v_call: TRBV11-1
j_call: TRBJ1-2

cdr3_aa: ASSRDRGQYTQY
d_call: TRBD1
v_call: TRBV4-2
j_call: TRBJ2-3

cdr3_aa: SAHGDEKLF
d_call: NA
v_call: TRBV20-1
j_call: TRBJ1-4

cdr3_aa: ASSHRTGSSYEQY
d_call: TRBD1
v_call: TRBV14
j_call: TRBJ2-7

cdr3_aa: ASSPHRPPRGTQY
d_call: NA
v_call: TRBV7-2
j_call: TRBJ2-5

cdr3_aa: ASSYPGQYTQY
d_call: TRBD1
v_call: TRBV6-5
j_call: TRBJ2-3

cdr3_aa: ASAGTSSDEQF
d_call: TRBD2
v_call: TRBV4-1
j_call: TRBJ2-1

cdr3_aa: ASSLDGQGVWGYT
d_call: TRBD1
v_call: TRBV7-2
j_call: TRBJ1-2

cdr3_aa: ASSKGPRQGASTDTQY
d_call: NA
v_call: TRBV21-1
j_call: TRBJ2-3

cdr3_aa: ASSVGRGAGSEETQY
d_call: NA
v_call: TRBV9
j_call: TRBJ2-5

cdr3_aa: ASSRGYQETQY
d_call: NA
v_call: TRBV5-5
j_call: TRBJ2-5

cdr3_aa: ASSRRAWGRDYEQY
d_call: NA
v_call: TRBV5-6
j_call: TRBJ2-7

cdr3_aa: ASSLDRGGEKLF
d_call: TRBD1
v_call: TRBV7-2
j_call: TRBJ1-4

cdr3_aa: ASSKIWGDRTGDTEAF
d_call: NA
v_call: TRBV21-1
j_call: TRBJ1-1

cdr3_aa: ASSLGQGDYGYT
d_call: NA
v_call: TRBV5-1
j_call: TRBJ1-2

cdr3_aa: ASSRQGSYT
d_call: TRBD1
v_call: TRBV6-5
j_call: TRBJ1-2

cdr3_aa: ASSESSPNSPLH
d_call: NA
v_call: TRBV25-1
j_call: TRBJ1-6

cdr3_aa: ASSLNDGRGPSGNTIY
d_call: NA
v_call: TRBV7-9
j_call: TRBJ1-3

cdr3_aa: ASSLGVFPTNTEAF
d_call: NA
v_call: TRBV5-4
j_call: TRBJ1-1

cdr3_aa: ASSPTPTGWYGYT
d_call: TRBD1
v_call: TRBV6-2/TRBV6-3
j_call: TRBJ1-2

cdr3_aa: ASSIGRGADEQF
d_call: NA
v_call: TRBV19
j_call: TRBJ2-1

cdr3_aa: ASSGTGVQPQH
d_call: TRBD1
v_call: TRBV19
j_call: TRBJ1-5

cdr3_aa: ASRTGGTNSPLH
d_call: TRBD1
v_call: TRBV2
j_call: TRBJ1-6

cdr3_aa: ASRGQTLGAYGYT
d_call: NA
v_call: TRBV6-5
j_call: TRBJ1-2

cdr3_aa: ASSRGSYEQY
d_call: NA
v_call: TRBV6-5
j_call: TRBJ2-7

cdr3_aa: ASSKEGARRVQGEQY
d_call: NA
v_call: TRBV21-1
j_call: TRBJ2-7

cdr3_aa: ASSEIGQGYYGYT
d_call: TRBD1
v_call: TRBV6-1
j_call: TRBJ1-2

cdr3_aa: ASSTGSFRSGANVLT
d_call: NA
v_call: TRBV7-3
j_call: TRBJ2-6

cdr3_aa: ASSLVGGADTQY
d_call: TRBD2
v_call: TRBV7-9
j_call: TRBJ2-3

cdr3_aa: ASSQDKQGAWGGYT
d_call: TRBD1
v_call: TRBV4-1
j_call: TRBJ1-2

cdr3_aa: ASKPSGTGGNEQY
d_call: TRBD1
v_call: TRBV25-1
j_call: TRBJ2-7

cdr3_aa: ASSLVPSYEQY
d_call: NA
v_call: TRBV5-1
j_call: TRBJ2-7

cdr3_aa: ASSLEGSAFRGD
d_call: TRBD2
v_call: TRBV11-1
j_call: TRBJ2-3